The entry below gives a single T cell receptor beta chain sequence along with its context. Germline V gene lookup returns CDR1 KGHSH and CDR2 LQKENI. The CDR3 has 14 residues. V gave up 3 bases and J gave up 9 bases, with 15 bases separating them. Sequencing was performed with immunoSEQ multiplex PCR; in TCRdb, only in-frame clones are kept and a portion is missing. Here the sample spans fewer than 1.4 million clones, around three quarters being singletons. These data come from a study of shared clonotypes between healthy human individuals. Sequenced input: memory CD4+ T cells from PBMCs. Subset noted: CD45RA-negative fraction. This sequence was found in a man between 18 and 29 years old in good health. Some clones in this sample may be carry-over from other donors' samples. The chain joins TRBV18 to TRBJ1-3, with a tentative D call TRBD1 (5 bases). CDR3 sequence reads: CASSPQGALRTIYF. For the CDR3, the DNA is TGTGCCAGCTCACCGCAGGGAGCCCTTCGCACCATATATTTT.